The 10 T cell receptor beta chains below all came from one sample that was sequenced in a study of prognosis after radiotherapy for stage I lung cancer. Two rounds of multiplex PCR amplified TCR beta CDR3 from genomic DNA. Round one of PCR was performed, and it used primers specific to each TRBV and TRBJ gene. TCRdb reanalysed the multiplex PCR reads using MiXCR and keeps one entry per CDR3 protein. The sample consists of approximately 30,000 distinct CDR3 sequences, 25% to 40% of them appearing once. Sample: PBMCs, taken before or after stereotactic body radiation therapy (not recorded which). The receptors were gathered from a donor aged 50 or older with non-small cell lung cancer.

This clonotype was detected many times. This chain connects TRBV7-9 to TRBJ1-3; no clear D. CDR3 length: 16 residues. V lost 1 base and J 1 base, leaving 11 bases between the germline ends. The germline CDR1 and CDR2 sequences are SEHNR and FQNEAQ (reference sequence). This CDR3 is CASSLDAPGSGNTIYF. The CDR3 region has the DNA TGTGCCAGCAGCTTAGATGCTCCGGGGTCTGGAAACACCATATATTTT.

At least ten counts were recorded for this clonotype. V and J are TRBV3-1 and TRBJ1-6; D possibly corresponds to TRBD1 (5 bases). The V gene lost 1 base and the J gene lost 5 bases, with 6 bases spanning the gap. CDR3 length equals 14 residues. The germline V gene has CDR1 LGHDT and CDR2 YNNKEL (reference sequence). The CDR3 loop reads CASSQAGDNSPLHF. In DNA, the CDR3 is TGTGCCAGCAGCCAAGCGGGGGATAATTCACCCCTCCACTTT.

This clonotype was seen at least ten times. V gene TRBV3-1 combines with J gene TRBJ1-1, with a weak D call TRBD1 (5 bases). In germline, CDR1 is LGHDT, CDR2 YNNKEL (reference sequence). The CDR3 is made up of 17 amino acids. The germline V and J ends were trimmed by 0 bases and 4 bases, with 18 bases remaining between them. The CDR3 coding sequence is TGTGCCAGCAGCCAAGACTCTACACGGGGCGCGGCCACTGAAGCTTTCTTT. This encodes CASSQDSTRGAATEAFF.

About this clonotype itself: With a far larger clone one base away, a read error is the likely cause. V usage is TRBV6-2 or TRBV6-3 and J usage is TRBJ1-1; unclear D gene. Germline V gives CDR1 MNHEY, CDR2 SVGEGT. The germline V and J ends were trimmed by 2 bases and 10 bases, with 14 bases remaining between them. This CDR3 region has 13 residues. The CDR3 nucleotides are TGTGCCAGCAGTTACGGTATCGGGGTAGTAGCTTTCTTT. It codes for CASSYGIGVVAFF.

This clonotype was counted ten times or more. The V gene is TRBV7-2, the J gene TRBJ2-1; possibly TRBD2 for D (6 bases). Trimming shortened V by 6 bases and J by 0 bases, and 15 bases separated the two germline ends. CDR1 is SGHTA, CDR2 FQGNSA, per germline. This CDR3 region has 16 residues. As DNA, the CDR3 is TGTGCCAGCAGTTTTTCGCTAGCGTCCTCCTACAATGAGCAGTTCTTC. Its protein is CASSFSLASSYNEQFF. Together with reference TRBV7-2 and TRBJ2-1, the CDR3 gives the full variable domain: GAGVSQSPSNKVTEKGKDVELRCDPISGHTALYWYRQSLGQGLEFLIYFQGNSAPDKSGLPSDRFSAERTGGSVSTLTIQRTQQEDSAVYLCASSFSLASSYNEQFFGPGTRLTVL.

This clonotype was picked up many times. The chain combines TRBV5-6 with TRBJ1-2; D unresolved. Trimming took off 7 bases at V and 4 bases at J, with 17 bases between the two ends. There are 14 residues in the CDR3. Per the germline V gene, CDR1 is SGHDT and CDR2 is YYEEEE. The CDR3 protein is CASAVARAVYGYTF. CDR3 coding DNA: TGTGCCAGCGCCGTCGCGCGGGCGGTCTATGGCTACACCTTC.

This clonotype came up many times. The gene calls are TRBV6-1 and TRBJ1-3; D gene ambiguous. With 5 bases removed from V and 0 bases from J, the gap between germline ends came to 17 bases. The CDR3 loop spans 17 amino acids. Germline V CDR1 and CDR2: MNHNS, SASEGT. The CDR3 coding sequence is TGTGCCAGCAGTCCTCGTCGAGGCGCCCTCTCTGGAAACACCATATATTTT. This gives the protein CASSPRRGALSGNTIYF.

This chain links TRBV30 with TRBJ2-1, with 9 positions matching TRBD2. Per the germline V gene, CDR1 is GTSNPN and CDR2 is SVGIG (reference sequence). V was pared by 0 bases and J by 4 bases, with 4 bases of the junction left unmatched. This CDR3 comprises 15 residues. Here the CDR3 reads CAWSVRLAGYNEQFF. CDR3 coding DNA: TGTGCCTGGAGTGTACGTCTAGCGGGATACAATGAGCAGTTCTTC.

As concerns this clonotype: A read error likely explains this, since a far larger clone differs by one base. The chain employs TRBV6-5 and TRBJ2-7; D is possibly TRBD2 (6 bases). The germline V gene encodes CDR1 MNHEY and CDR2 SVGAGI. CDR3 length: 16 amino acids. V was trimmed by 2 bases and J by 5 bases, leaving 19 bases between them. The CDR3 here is CASSYPNRRRGDEQYF. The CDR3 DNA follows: TGTGCCAGCAGTTACCCAAATCGCAGGAGGGGTGACGAGCAGTACTTC.

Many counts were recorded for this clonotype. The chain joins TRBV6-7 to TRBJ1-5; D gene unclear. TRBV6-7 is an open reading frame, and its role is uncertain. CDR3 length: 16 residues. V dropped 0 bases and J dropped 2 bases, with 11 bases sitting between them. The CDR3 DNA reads TGTGCCAGCAGTTACTCGAGTCCCGGTGGCAATCAGCCCCAGCATTTT. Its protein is CASSYSSPGGNQPQHF.